The rows below give T cell receptor beta chains drawn from one sample of a study of blood T cell repertoires in COVID-19. Clones were read by immunoSEQ multiplex PCR, and TCRdb kept only the in-frame ones, dropping some. The table includes a few hundred thousand clones, about nine tenths detected once. Material: peripheral blood. These receptors came from a person aged 18 to 30 with COVID-19, enrolled during active disease. CDR3s include the opening cysteine and the closing phenylalanine or tryptophan. D genes are given only for firm matches. The listing skips clone size in some rows; elsewhere it reads once, few, many or a size class.

CDR3 length,clone size,D gene,V gene,J gene,CDR3 DNA,CDR3 protein
16,once,-,TRBV4-2,TRBJ2-7,TGTGCCAGCAGCCGGGCCGGAGGGGACAGAACCTACGAGCAGTACTTC,CASSRAGGDRTYEQYF
13,-,TRBD1,TRBV12-3/TRBV12-4,TRBJ2-7,TGTGCCAGCGGTTTGACAGGGCCCTACGAGCAGTACTTC,CASGLTGPYEQYF
13,few,-,TRBV10-3,TRBJ2-7,TGTGCCATCGGGGACTCCCAGGCCTACGAGCAGTACTTC,CAIGDSQAYEQYF
13,-,TRBD1,TRBV19,TRBJ2-7,TGTGCCAGTAGCCTACAGGGGGCTCGGGAGCAGTACTTC,CASSLQGAREQYF
13,-,-,TRBV12-3/TRBV12-4,TRBJ1-2,TGTGCCAGCAGGTCACACGGGTACTATGGCTACACCTTC,CASRSHGYYGYTF
17,-,TRBD1,TRBV19,TRBJ2-1,TGTGCCAGTAGTATTGCGTCCGGGACAGGGGGCCGGAATGAGCAGTTCTTC,CASSIASGTGGRNEQFF
15,-,TRBD2,TRBV15,TRBJ2-1,TGTGCCACCAGCAGAGGGTCGGAGTGGGGGGGAGAGCAGTTCTTC,CATSRGSEWGGEQFF
16,-,TRBD2,TRBV14,TRBJ2-2,TGTGCCAGCAGCGCTACTAGCGTCGGAGCTTCCGGGGAGCTGTTTTTT,CASSATSVGASGELFF
14,-,TRBD2,TRBV6-5,TRBJ2-2,TGTGCCAGCAGTTGGGCTAGCGGCACCGGGGAGCTGTTTTTT,CASSWASGTGELFF
13,-,TRBD1,TRBV5-4,TRBJ2-7,TGTGCCAGCAGGGGACAGGGGGCCATCGAGCAGTACTTC,CASRGQGAIEQYF
16,-,TRBD2,TRBV27,TRBJ2-1,TGTGCCAGCAGTTTAGATCCAGCGGGAGGGCTTGGTGAGCAGTTCTTC,CASSLDPAGGLGEQFF
15,-,TRBD2,TRBV6-5,TRBJ2-7,TGTGCCAGCAGACGGACTAGCGGGTCCTCCTACGAGCAGTACTTC,CASRRTSGSSYEQYF
14,-,-,TRBV19,TRBJ2-3,TGTGCCAGTAAACCCCCGGGACAACTAGATACGCAGTATTTT,CASKPPGQLDTQYF
14,-,-,TRBV29-1,TRBJ2-6,TGCAGCGTTGAAAAAACAGTTGGGGCCAACGTCCTGACTTTC,CSVEKTVGANVLTF
14,once,-,TRBV24-1,TRBJ2-1,TGTGCCACCAGTGATTTGCAGCTCGGACAGCCGCAGTTCTTC,CATSDLQLGQPQFF
17,once,TRBD2,TRBV28,TRBJ2-4,TGTGCCAGCAGTTTCCGGACTAGCGGAAAAGCCAAAAACATTCAGTACTTC,CASSFRTSGKAKNIQYF
12,-,-,TRBV29-1,TRBJ2-3,TGCAGCGTACGACAGCCGACAGATACGCAGTATTTT,CSVRQPTDTQYF
12,few,-,TRBV6-5,TRBJ1-1,TGTGCCAGCAGTTACGGGGGGTCCGAAGCTTTCTTT,CASSYGGSEAFF
14,-,-,TRBV6-4,TRBJ2-2,TGTGCCAGCAGTTCGACAGCGAACACCGGGGAGCTGTTTTTT,CASSSTANTGELFF
17,few,TRBD1,TRBV7-9,TRBJ1-2,TGTGCCAGCCGAGGAGAAGCGGGCGACGGACAGGGGAGAGGCTACACCTTC,CASRGEAGDGQGRGYTF
17,-,TRBD2,TRBV19,TRBJ2-2,TGTGCCAGTAGTATAAGTAGCGGGGCCCCTAACACCGGGGAGCTGTTTTTT,CASSISSGAPNTGELFF
13,-,-,TRBV4-1,TRBJ1-3,TGCGCCAGCAGCTACAACATGGGAAACACCATATATTTT,CASSYNMGNTIYF
13,-,-,TRBV6-5,TRBJ1-4,TGTGCCAGCCGGGCTGGAGGGGCCGAAAAACTGTTTTTT,CASRAGGAEKLFF
19,-,TRBD1,TRBV24-1,TRBJ2-3,TGTGCCACCAGTGATTTACCTCCCACCACAGGGGGGATCACAGATACGCAGTATTTT,CATSDLPPTTGGITDTQYF
15,-,TRBD1,TRBV5-5,TRBJ2-2,TGTGCCAGCAGCCCCGGGACAGGGGTAATTCGGGAGCTGTTTTTT,CASSPGTGVIRELFF
16,once,TRBD1,TRBV9,TRBJ1-1,TGTGCCAGCAGCGTAGCTCCGACAGGGCGGGGCACTGAAGCTTTCTTT,CASSVAPTGRGTEAFF
14,once,-,TRBV7-9,TRBJ2-7,TGTGCCAGCAGCTCCAGGACTCTGACCTACGAGCAGTACTTC,CASSSRTLTYEQYF
16,-,TRBD2,TRBV5-1,TRBJ2-1,TGCGCCAGCAGCTTACCGGGACTAGCGGTCTACAATGAGCAGTTCTTC,CASSLPGLAVYNEQFF
12,-,-,TRBV25-1,TRBJ2-7,TGTGCCAGCAGTGGTCGGGACTACGAGCAGTACTTC,CASSGRDYEQYF
13,-,TRBD1,TRBV5-1,TRBJ1-1,TGCGCCAGCAGCCGGGACAGCAACACTGAAGCTTTCTTT,CASSRDSNTEAFF
16,-,TRBD1,TRBV7-2,TRBJ1-2,TGTGCCAGCAGCCCCCGACAGGGGGCCCTTAACTATGGCTACACCTTC,CASSPRQGALNYGYTF
17,-,TRBD2,TRBV19,TRBJ2-3,TGTGCCAGTAGTATAGGCCCCCCTAGCGGGAACACAGATACGCAGTATTTT,CASSIGPPSGNTDTQYF
15,-,-,TRBV6-5,TRBJ1-6,TGTGCCAGCACAAAAGCAGGCTCCTATAATTCACCCCTCCACTTT,CASTKAGSYNSPLHF
16,-,-,TRBV5-1,TRBJ1-1,TGCGCCAGCAGCTTGGTGGGAGGTCTCGGGAACACTGAAGCTTTCTTT,CASSLVGGLGNTEAFF
15,-,TRBD1,TRBV4-3,TRBJ2-7,TGCGCCAGCAGCCAAGCTGGACAGGGGATTTACGAGCAGTACTTC,CASSQAGQGIYEQYF
15,-,TRBD2,TRBV6-5,TRBJ2-3,TGTGCCAGCAGAATGACTAGCGGGGGCACAGATACGCAGTATTTT,CASRMTSGGTDTQYF
13,once,-,TRBV5-1,TRBJ1-1,TGCGCCAGCAGCTTGCAGGGTGACACTGAAGCTTTCTTT,CASSLQGDTEAFF
15,-,TRBD2,TRBV2,TRBJ2-2,TGTGCCAGCATCATGGGACTAGCGGGAGCCGGGGAGCTGTTTTTT,CASIMGLAGAGELFF
17,-,TRBD2,TRBV5-1,TRBJ2-2,TGCGCCAGCGCCGGGACTAGCGGGAGCTGGGTTACCGGGGAGCTGTTTTTT,CASAGTSGSWVTGELFF
15,-,TRBD2,TRBV11-2,TRBJ2-7,TGTGCCAGCAGCTTAAAGGAGGGCGGGAGGAGCGAGCAGTACTTC,CASSLKEGGRSEQYF
15,once,-,TRBV4-2,TRBJ2-3,TGTGCCAGCAGCCAAGGTAATAGCGTCACAGATACGCAGTATTTT,CASSQGNSVTDTQYF
18,-,-,TRBV9,TRBJ2-2,TGTGCCAGCAGCTCACCACGGTGGGGAGAGCCGAACACCGGGGAGCTGTTTTTT,CASSSPRWGEPNTGELFF
16,-,-,TRBV18,TRBJ2-2,TGTGCCAGCTCCCCCCTCGGGTTCGCGAACACCGGGGAGCTGTTTTTT,CASSPLGFANTGELFF
14,-,TRBD2,TRBV11-2,TRBJ2-1,TGTGCCAGCAGGGGCGGGAGAGCCCACAATGAGCAGTTCTTC,CASRGGRAHNEQFF
12,-,-,TRBV24-1,TRBJ2-3,TGTGCCACCCGTGGACTTACAGATACGCAGTATTTT,CATRGLTDTQYF
17,once,-,TRBV4-2,TRBJ2-2,TGTGCCAGCAGCCAAGATCCTGGGCCTAATCCGCCCGGGGAGCTGTTTTTT,CASSQDPGPNPPGELFF
14,-,-,TRBV6-5,TRBJ1-4,TGTGCCACCGACTATAGCGGCAGGAGTGAAAAACTGTTTTTT,CATDYSGRSEKLFF
12,-,-,TRBV28,TRBJ2-1,TGTGCCAGCAGTTTTCCTTCCAATGAGCAGTTCTTC,CASSFPSNEQFF
16,-,TRBD1,TRBV27,TRBJ2-1,TGTGCCAGCAGTCTTACCGGACAGGGTCCCTACAATGAGCAGTTCTTC,CASSLTGQGPYNEQFF
15,-,-,TRBV10-3,TRBJ1-4,TGTGCCACTTCTGACAGTAAAGCCTCTAATGAAAAACTGTTTTTT,CATSDSKASNEKLFF
16,-,TRBD2,TRBV28,TRBJ2-3,TGTGCCAGCAGTCCCCCTAGCGGGAGGGCCTTTGGTACGCAGTATTTT,CASSPPSGRAFGTQYF
15,-,TRBD2,TRBV6-5,TRBJ2-7,TGTGCCACGAAAAGGGGACTAGCGGGAACCTACGAGCAGTACTTC,CATKRGLAGTYEQYF
16,-,-,TRBV4-1,TRBJ2-3,TGCGCCAGCAGCCAAGAGAAAAGGACAAGGACAGATACGCAGTATTTT,CASSQEKRTRTDTQYF
15,-,TRBD2,TRBV5-1,TRBJ2-5,TGCGCCAGCAGTGCAACTAGCGGGAGTAAAGAGACCCAGTACTTC,CASSATSGSKETQYF
14,-,TRBD2,TRBV30,TRBJ2-7,TGTGCCCTGGGGACTAGCGGGAGTATTCGGGAGCAGTACTTC,CALGTSGSIREQYF
15,-,TRBD1,TRBV3-1/TRBV3-2,TRBJ2-7,TGTGCCAGCAGCACCGGGACAGCTAGCTCCTACGAGCAGTACTTC,CASSTGTASSYEQYF
15,-,TRBD2,TRBV19,TRBJ2-7,TGTGCCAGTAGTAGGGGACTAGCGGGAGCGGGGGAGCAGTACTTC,CASSRGLAGAGEQYF
15,once,-,TRBV9,TRBJ2-7,TGTGCCAGCAGCGTAGGCAGGGAACGAGGCTACGAGCAGTACTTC,CASSVGRERGYEQYF
17,few,TRBD1,TRBV9,TRBJ1-1,TGTGCCAGCAGCGTCTCCCGGGACAGGGGTGGCGGCACTGAAGCTTTCTTT,CASSVSRDRGGGTEAFF